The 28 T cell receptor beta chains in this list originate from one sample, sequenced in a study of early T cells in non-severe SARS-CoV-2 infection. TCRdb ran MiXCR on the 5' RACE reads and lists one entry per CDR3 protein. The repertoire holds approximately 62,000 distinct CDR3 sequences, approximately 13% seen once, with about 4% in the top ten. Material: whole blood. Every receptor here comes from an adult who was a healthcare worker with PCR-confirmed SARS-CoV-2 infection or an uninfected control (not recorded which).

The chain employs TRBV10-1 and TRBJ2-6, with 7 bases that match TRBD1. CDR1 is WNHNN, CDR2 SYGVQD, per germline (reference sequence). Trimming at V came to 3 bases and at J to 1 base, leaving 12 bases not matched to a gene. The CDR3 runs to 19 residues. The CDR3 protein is CASSDGQGGVRSGANVLTF. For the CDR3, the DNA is TGCGCCAGCAGTGACGGCCAAGGGGGCGTAAGATCTGGGGCCAACGTCCTGACTTTC.

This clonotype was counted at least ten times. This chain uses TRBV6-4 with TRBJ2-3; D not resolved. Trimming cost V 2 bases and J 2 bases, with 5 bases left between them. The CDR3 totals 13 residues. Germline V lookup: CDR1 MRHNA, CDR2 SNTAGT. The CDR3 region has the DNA TGTGCCAGCAGTGACGACGCCACAGATACGCAGTATTTT. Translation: CASSDDATDTQYF.

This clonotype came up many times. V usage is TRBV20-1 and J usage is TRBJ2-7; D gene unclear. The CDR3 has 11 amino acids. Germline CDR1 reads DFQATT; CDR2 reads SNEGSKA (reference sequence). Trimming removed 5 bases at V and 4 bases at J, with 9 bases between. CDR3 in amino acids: CSAPAQYEQYF. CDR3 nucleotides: TGCAGTGCTCCGGCTCAGTACGAGCAGTACTTC.

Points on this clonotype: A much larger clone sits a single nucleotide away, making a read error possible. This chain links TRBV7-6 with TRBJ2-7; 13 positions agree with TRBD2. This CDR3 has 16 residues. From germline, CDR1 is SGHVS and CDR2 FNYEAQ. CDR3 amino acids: CVSSLARTSGSHEQYF. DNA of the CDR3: TGTGTCAGCAGCTTAGCCCGGACTAGCGGGAGCCACGAGCAGTACTTC.

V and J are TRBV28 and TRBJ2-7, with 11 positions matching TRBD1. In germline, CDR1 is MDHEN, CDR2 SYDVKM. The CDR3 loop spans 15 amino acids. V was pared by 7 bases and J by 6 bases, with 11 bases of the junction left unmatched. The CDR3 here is CASTIPGQGVFEQYF. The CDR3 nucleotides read TGTGCCAGCACGATCCCGGGACAGGGGGTCTTCGAGCAGTACTTC.

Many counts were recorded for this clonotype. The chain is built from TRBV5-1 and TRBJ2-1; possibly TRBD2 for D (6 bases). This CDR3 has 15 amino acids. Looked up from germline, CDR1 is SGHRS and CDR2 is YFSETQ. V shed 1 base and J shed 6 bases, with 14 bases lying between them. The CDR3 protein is CASSLQEGLSNEQFF. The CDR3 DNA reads TGCGCCAGCAGCTTGCAGGAGGGATTAAGCAATGAGCAGTTCTTC.

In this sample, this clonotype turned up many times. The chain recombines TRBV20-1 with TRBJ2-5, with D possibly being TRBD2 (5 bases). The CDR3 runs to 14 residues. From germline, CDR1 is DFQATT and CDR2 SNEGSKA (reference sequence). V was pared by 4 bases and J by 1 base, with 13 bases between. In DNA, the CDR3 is TGCAGTGCTACCCCAGCGGTTACCCAAGAGACCCAGTACTTC. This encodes CSATPAVTQETQYF.

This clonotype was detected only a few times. The CDR3 DNA reads TGTGCCAGCAGCGAACCGAACACCGGGGAGCTGTTTTTT. The encoded protein is CASSEPNTGELFF. The chain links TRBV7-3 to TRBJ2-2; D not certain. The V and J ends lost 5 bases and 0 bases respectively, with 4 bases between them. Germline values: CDR1 SGHTA, CDR2 FQGTGA. The length of the CDR3 is 13 residues.

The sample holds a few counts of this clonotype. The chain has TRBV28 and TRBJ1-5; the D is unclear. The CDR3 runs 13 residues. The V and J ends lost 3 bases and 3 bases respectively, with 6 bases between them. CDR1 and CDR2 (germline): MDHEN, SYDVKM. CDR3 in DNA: TGTGCCAGCAGTTTCTGGGACAATCAGCCCCAGCATTTT. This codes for CASSFWDNQPQHF. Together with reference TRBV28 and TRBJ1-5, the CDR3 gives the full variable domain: DVKVTQSSRYLVKRTGEKVFLECVQDMDHENMFWYRQDPGLGLRLIYFSYDVKMKEKGDIPEGYSVSREKKERFSLILESASTNQTSMYLCASSFWDNQPQHFGDGTRLSIL.

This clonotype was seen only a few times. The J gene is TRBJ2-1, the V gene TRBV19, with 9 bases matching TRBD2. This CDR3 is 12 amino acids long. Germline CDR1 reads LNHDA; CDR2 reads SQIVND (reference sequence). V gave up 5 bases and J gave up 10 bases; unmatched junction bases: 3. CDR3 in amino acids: CASSSTSGEQFF. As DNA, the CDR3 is TGTGCCAGTAGTTCGACTAGCGGCGAGCAGTTCTTC.

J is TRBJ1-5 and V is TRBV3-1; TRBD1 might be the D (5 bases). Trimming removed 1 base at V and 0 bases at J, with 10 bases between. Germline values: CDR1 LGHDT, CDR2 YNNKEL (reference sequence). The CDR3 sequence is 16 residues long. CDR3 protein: CASSQGGSYSNQPQHF. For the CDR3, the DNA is TGTGCCAGCAGCCAAGGGGGCTCTTATAGCAATCAGCCCCAGCATTTT. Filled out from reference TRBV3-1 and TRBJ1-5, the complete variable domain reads DTAVSQTPKYLVTQMGNDKSIKCEQNLGHDTMYWYKQDSKKFLKIMFSYNNKELIINETVPNRFSPKSPDKAHLNLHINSLELGDSAVYFCASSQGGSYSNQPQHFGDGTRLSIL.

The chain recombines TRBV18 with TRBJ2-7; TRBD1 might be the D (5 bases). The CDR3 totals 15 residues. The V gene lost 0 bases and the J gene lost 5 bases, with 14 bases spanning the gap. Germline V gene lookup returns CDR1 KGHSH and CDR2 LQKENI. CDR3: CASSPPSRAEDEQYF. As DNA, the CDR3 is TGTGCCAGCTCACCACCATCCAGGGCAGAGGACGAGCAGTACTTC.

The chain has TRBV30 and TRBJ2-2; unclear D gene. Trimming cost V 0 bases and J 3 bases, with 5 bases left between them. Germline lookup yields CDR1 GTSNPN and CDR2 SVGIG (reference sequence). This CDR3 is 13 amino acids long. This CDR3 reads CAWSVSHTGELFF. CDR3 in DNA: TGTGCCTGGAGTGTATCTCACACCGGGGAGCTGTTTTTT.

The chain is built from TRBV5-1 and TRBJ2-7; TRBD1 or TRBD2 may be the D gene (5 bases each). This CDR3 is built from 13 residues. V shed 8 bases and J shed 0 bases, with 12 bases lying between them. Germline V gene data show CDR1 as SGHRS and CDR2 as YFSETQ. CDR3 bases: TGCGCCAGTTATTCAGGGAGCTCCTACGAGCAGTACTTC. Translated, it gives CASYSGSSYEQYF.

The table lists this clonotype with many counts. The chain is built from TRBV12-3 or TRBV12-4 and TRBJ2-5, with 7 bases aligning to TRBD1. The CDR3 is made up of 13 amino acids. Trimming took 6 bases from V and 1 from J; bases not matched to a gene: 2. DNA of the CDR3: TGTGCCAGCAGACGGGACAGCCAAGAGACCCAGTACTTC. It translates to CASRRDSQETQYF.

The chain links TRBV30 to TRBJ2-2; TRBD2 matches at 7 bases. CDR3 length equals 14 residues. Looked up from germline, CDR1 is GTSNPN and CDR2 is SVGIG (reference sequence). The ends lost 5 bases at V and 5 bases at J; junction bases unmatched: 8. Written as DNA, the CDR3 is TGTGCCTGGCACGCGGTGGGAGGGACCGGGGAGCTGTTTTTT. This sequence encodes CAWHAVGGTGELFF.

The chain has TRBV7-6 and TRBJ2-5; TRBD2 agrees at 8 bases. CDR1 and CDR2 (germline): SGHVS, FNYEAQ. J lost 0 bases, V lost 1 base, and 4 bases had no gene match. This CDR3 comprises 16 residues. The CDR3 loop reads CASSLELAAYQETQYF. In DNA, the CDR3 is TGTGCCAGCAGCTTAGAACTAGCGGCTTACCAAGAGACCCAGTACTTC.

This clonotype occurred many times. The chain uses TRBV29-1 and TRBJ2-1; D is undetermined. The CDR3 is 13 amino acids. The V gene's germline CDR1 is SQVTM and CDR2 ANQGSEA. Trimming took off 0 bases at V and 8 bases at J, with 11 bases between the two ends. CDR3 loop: CSVEDLGVDEQFF. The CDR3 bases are TGCAGCGTTGAAGATCTTGGGGTGGATGAGCAGTTCTTC.

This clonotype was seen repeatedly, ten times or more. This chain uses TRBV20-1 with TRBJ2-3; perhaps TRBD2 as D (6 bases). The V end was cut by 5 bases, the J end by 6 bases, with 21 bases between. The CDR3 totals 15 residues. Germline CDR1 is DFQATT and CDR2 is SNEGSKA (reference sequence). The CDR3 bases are TGCAGTGCTCACGCCAGACTAGTCGGATACGATACGCAGTATTTT. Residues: CSAHARLVGYDTQYF.

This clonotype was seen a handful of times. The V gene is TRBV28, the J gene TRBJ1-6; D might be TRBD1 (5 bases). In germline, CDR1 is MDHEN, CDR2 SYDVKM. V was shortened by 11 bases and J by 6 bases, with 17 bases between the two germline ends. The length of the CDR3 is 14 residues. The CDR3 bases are TGTGCCCTGGGGAGGGACCTCCTTAATTCACCCCTCCACTTT. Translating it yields CALGRDLLNSPLHF.

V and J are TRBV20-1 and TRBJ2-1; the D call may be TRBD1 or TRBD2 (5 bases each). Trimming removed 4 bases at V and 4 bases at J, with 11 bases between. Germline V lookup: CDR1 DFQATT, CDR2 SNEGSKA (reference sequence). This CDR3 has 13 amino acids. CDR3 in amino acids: CSATGTVYNEQFF. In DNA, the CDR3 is TGCAGTGCTACGGGGACGGTATACAATGAGCAGTTCTTC.

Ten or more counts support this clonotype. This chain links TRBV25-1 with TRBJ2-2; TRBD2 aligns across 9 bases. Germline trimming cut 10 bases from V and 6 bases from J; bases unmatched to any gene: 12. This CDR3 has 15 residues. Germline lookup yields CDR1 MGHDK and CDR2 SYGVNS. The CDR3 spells CATRQREDSSGELFF. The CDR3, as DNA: TGTGCCACCAGGCAGCGGGAGGATAGTTCCGGGGAGCTGTTTTTT. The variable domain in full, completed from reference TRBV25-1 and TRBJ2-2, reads EADIYQTPRYLVIGTGKKITLECSQTMGHDKMYWYQQDPGMELHLIHYSYGVNSTEKGDLSSESTVSRIRTEHFPLTLESARPSHTSQYLCATRQREDSSGELFFGEGSRLTVL.

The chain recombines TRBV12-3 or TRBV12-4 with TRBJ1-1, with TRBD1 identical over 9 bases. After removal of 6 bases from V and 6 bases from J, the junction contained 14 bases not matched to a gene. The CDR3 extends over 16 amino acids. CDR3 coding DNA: TGTGCCAGCAGCCCCACCCTAGGGACAGGGTCATCTGAAGCTTTCTTT. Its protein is CASSPTLGTGSSEAFF.

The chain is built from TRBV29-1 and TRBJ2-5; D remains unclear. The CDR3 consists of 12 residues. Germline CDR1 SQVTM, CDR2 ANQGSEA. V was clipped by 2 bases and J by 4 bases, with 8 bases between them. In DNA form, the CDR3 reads TGCAGCGTTGAAAGGGTGGGAGAGACCCAGTACTTC. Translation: CSVERVGETQYF.

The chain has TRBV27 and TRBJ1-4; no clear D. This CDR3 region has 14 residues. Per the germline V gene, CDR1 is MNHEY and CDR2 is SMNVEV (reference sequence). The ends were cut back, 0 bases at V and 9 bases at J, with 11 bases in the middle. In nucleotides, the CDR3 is TGTGCCAGCAGTTTATCGATGGGATGGAAAAAACTGTTTTTT. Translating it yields CASSLSMGWKKLFF.

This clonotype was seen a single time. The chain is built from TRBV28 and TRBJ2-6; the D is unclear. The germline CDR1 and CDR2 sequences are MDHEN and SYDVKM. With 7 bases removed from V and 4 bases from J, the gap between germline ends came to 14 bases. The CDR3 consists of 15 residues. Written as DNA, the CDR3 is TGTGCCAGCACCGGACGTCTCGGAGGGGCCAACGTCCTGACTTTC. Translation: CASTGRLGGANVLTF.

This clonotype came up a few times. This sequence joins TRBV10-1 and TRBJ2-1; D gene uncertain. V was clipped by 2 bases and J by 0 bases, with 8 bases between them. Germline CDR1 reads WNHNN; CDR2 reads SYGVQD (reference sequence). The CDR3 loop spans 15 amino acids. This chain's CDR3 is CASSETLASYNEQFF. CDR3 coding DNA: TGCGCCAGCAGTGAGACCCTTGCCTCCTACAATGAGCAGTTCTTC.

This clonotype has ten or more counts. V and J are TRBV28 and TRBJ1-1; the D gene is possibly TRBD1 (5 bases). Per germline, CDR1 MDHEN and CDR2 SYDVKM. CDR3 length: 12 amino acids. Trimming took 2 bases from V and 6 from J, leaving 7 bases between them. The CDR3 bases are TGTGCCAGCAGTTTAAAAGGGGCTGAAGCTTTCTTT. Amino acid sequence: CASSLKGAEAFF.